These 24 T cell receptor beta chains share one sample of origin, sequenced in a study of shared clonotypes between healthy human individuals. Profiled with immunoSEQ multiplex PCR; TCRdb holds only in-frame clones, not every one. This sample has hundreds of thousands of clones, with roughly 83% found just once. The specimen sequenced was PBMCs. Every receptor here comes from a woman aged 40 to 50 in good health. Some clones in this sample may be carry-over from other donors' samples.

The genes are TRBV6-6 and TRBJ1-4; TRBD1 matches at 7 bases. The CDR3 runs to 15 residues. V was clipped by 0 bases and J by 6 bases; unmatched bases: 4. In germline, CDR1 is MNHNY, CDR2 SVGAGI (reference sequence). CDR3 coding DNA: TGTGCCAGCAGTTACTCGTACGGGACAGATGAAAAACTGTTTTTT. Protein sequence: CASSYSYGTDEKLFF.

This CDR3 reads CASSPDRANYGYTF. For the CDR3, the DNA is TGTGCCAGTAGTCCCGACCGAGCTAACTATGGCTACACCTTC. The rearrangement links TRBV19 to TRBJ1-2; no clear D. V was pared by 5 bases and J by 0 bases, with 10 bases between. CDR3 length: 14 amino acids. The germline CDR1 and CDR2 sequences are LNHDA and SQIVND (reference sequence).

V and J are TRBV5-6 and TRBJ2-7, with D tentatively TRBD1 (5 bases). This CDR3 is 15 amino acids long. The ends were cut back, 4 bases at V and 0 bases at J, with 14 bases in the middle. Germline V gives CDR1 SGHDT, CDR2 YYEEEE. The CDR3 DNA reads TGTGCCAGCAGCCCAGGGTACCGAAGCTCCTACGAGCAGTACTTC. Protein sequence: CASSPGYRSSYEQYF.

The V and J genes are TRBV19 and TRBJ2-7; no reliable D call. Trimming took off 7 bases at V and 6 bases at J, with 22 bases between the two ends. The CDR3 spans 15 residues. The germline CDR1 and CDR2 sequences are LNHDA and SQIVND (reference sequence). CDR3 protein: CASTRIGEGASEQYF. The CDR3 nucleotides read TGTGCCAGTACCAGAATTGGGGAAGGAGCTTCCGAGCAGTACTTC.

This clone was seen more than once but under ten times. This CDR3 is CASGTSTAGVEAFF. The CDR3 bases are TGTGCTAGTGGCACCTCGACAGCGGGGGTTGAAGCTTTCTTT. This chain joins TRBV12-5 and TRBJ1-1; D is possibly TRBD1 (5 bases). V was trimmed by 6 bases and J by 7 bases, leaving 18 bases between them. The CDR3 is 14 amino acids. Per the germline V gene, CDR1 is LGHNT and CDR2 is FRNRAP.

The chain has TRBV4-3 and TRBJ2-2; 7 bases line up with TRBD1. V lost 4 bases and J lost 0; bases outside the gene matches: 14. The germline V gene has CDR1 LGHNA and CDR2 YSLEER. This CDR3 contains 19 residues. CDR3 DNA: TGCGCCAGCAGCCGAGAAACAGGGGTGGTAGACCCGAACACCGGGGAGCTGTTTTTT. Amino acids: CASSRETGVVDPNTGELFF.

The chain uses TRBV15 and TRBJ2-3; D gene unclear. The CDR3 covers 13 residues. V shed 0 bases and J shed 5 bases, with 6 bases lying between them. Looked up from germline, CDR1 is LNHNV and CDR2 is YYDKDF (reference sequence). CDR3 residues: CATSRDREDTQYF. The CDR3 coding sequence is TGTGCCACCAGCAGAGACCGAGAAGATACGCAGTATTTT.

This chain links TRBV6-6 with TRBJ2-2, with D maybe TRBD2 (5 bases). V was trimmed by 0 bases and J by 4 bases, leaving 9 bases between them. The CDR3 extends over 15 amino acids. Germline loops: CDR1 MNHNY, CDR2 SVGAGI (reference sequence). The CDR3 coding sequence is TGTGCCAGCAGTTACTCAGGGAGAGGCACCGGGGAGCTGTTTTTT. It translates to CASSYSGRGTGELFF.

The V gene is TRBV10-2, the J gene TRBJ2-3; 9 positions match TRBD2. V lost 2 bases, J lost 5 bases, and 11 bases stayed unmatched. Germline CDR1 WSHSY, CDR2 SAAADI. The CDR3 contains 17 residues. CDR3 DNA: TGCGCCAGCAGTGAGCTATGGGCTAGCGGGATGGGAGATACGCAGTATTTT. Its protein product is CASSELWASGMGDTQYF.

The chain is built from TRBV19 and TRBJ1-5; 12 nucleotides agree with TRBD1. The CDR3 sequence is 17 residues long. With V trimmed by 7 bases and J by 1 base, 8 bases remained unmatched. Per germline, CDR1 LNHDA and CDR2 SQIVND (reference sequence). CDR3 nucleotides: TGTGCCAGTATTGGGGACAGGGGGCTGAGAAGCAATCAGCCCCAGCATTTT. The encoded protein is CASIGDRGLRSNQPQHF.

The CDR3 loop is CASSLGGGSGSTDTQYF. The CDR3 nucleotides read TGTGCCAGCAGCTTGGGGGGGGGCAGCGGGAGCACAGATACGCAGTATTTT. V is TRBV7-6 and J is TRBJ2-3, with a weak D call TRBD2 (7 bases). The CDR3 runs 17 residues. V was pared by 3 bases and J by 0 bases, with 16 bases between. Germline loops: CDR1 SGHVS, CDR2 FNYEAQ.

The rearrangement joins TRBV5-1 to TRBJ1-1; D uncertain. Germline V gives CDR1 SGHRS, CDR2 YFSETQ. V was pared by 1 base and J by 1 base, with 8 bases between. The CDR3 runs to 14 residues. The CDR3 here is CASSLFSGNTEAFF. The CDR3 coding sequence is TGCGCCAGCAGCTTGTTTTCGGGGAACACTGAAGCTTTCTTT.

This clone was counted between two and nine times. The genes are TRBV6-5 and TRBJ2-7, with D possibly called TRBD1 or TRBD2 (6 bases each). The CDR3 sequence is 16 residues long. Germline V gene lookup returns CDR1 MNHEY and CDR2 SVGAGI. V was trimmed by 2 bases and J by 3 bases, leaving 17 bases between them. The CDR3 DNA sequence: TGTGCCAGCAGTTACACCTGGGGGGACACCGACTACGAGCAGTACTTC. Its protein is CASSYTWGDTDYEQYF.

The chain is built from TRBV7-9 and TRBJ2-1; TRBD2 might be the D (7 bases). Trimming removed 1 base from V and 0 bases from J, with 13 bases in between. There are 17 residues in the CDR3. The germline CDR1 and CDR2 sequences are SEHNR and FQNEAQ (reference sequence). CDR3 nucleotide sequence: TGTGCCAGCAGCTTAGTCGGGGGGCAAGGCTCCTACAATGAGCAGTTCTTC. Translation gives CASSLVGGQGSYNEQFF.

Turning to this clone: With a much larger clone just one base away, this may be a read error. The chain couples TRBV9 to TRBJ1-3, with D perhaps matching TRBD1 (6 bases). Trimming took 4 bases from V and 2 from J, leaving 10 bases between them. Germline CDR1 is SGDLS and CDR2 is YYNGEE. CDR3 length equals 14 residues. CDR3 in DNA: TGTGCCAGCAGCTCCGGGACACCTGGAAACACCATATATTTT. Its protein product is CASSSGTPGNTIYF.

Points on this clone: A read error may account for a junction end that differs from germline. The chain uses TRBV7-7 and TRBJ2-7, with D perhaps matching TRBD1 or TRBD2 (5 bases each). This CDR3 has 13 amino acids. The V gene's germline CDR1 is SSHAT and CDR2 FNYEAQ (reference sequence). The CDR3 coding sequence is TGTGCTAGCAACCGGGACCCGACCTACGAGCAGTACTTC. The encoded protein is CASNRDPTYEQYF.

As DNA, the CDR3 is TGTGCCTCGGGACAGGGCGGTTTTGAAAAACTGTTTTTT. It translates to CASGQGGFEKLFF. The V gene is TRBV30, the J gene TRBJ1-4, with 9 bases identical to TRBD1. J gave up 7 bases and V 7 bases, and 7 bases lay outside the gene matches. Germline V CDR1 and CDR2: GTSNPN, SVGIG (reference sequence). The CDR3 is 13 amino acids.

The V gene is TRBV7-2, the J gene TRBJ2-5, with 7 nucleotides matching TRBD1. This CDR3 contains 14 residues. From germline, CDR1 is SGHTA and CDR2 FQGNSA. V shed 5 bases and J 0 bases; nucleotides not matched to a gene: 3. CDR3 in amino acids: CASSLQGNQETQYF. The DNA for the CDR3 is TGTGCCAGCAGCCTACAGGGGAACCAAGAGACCCAGTACTTC.

The chain's CDR3 is CASSQVDLITYNEQFF. Here the CDR3 DNA reads TGCGCCAGCAGCCAAGTAGACTTGATCACCTACAATGAGCAGTTCTTC. The chain employs TRBV4-1 and TRBJ2-1; unclear D gene. Germline loops: CDR1 MGHRA, CDR2 YSYEKL. The V gene lost 1 base and the J gene lost 2 bases, with 12 bases spanning the gap. This CDR3 spans 16 amino acids.

Remarks on this clone: Other DNA sequences of this sample code for an identical CDR3. The chain couples TRBV10-2 to TRBJ2-1, with TRBD2 matching over 13 bases. The CDR3 spans 15 residues. Germline V gene sequence: CDR1 WSHSY, CDR2 SAAADI. After removal of 6 bases from V and 4 bases from J, the junction contained 3 bases not matched to a gene. DNA for the CDR3: TGCGCCAGCAGCGAGGGACTAGCGGGGTACAATGAGCAGTTCTTC. Encoded protein: CASSEGLAGYNEQFF.

This clone was seen a handful of times. The chain couples TRBV30 to TRBJ1-5; D unclear. CDR1 and CDR2 (germline): GTSNPN, SVGIG (reference sequence). The CDR3 has 14 residues. V dropped 0 bases and J dropped 0 bases, with 6 bases sitting between them. The CDR3 protein is CAWSVLNSNQPQHF. The CDR3, as DNA: TGTGCCTGGAGTGTGTTAAATAGCAATCAGCCCCAGCATTTT.

The rearrangement uses TRBV11-3 and TRBJ2-7; TRBD1 might be the D (6 bases). This CDR3 has 14 residues. Trimming cost V 5 bases and J 0 bases, with 11 bases left between them. Germline values: CDR1 SGHNT, CDR2 YENEEA. CDR3 sequence reads: CASSMDSNSYEQYF. For the CDR3, the DNA is TGTGCCAGCAGCATGGACAGCAACTCCTACGAGCAGTACTTC.

The chain combines TRBV25-1 with TRBJ1-2, with D possibly TRBD1 on 6 matching bases. The CDR3 runs 15 residues. V shed 4 bases and J shed 8 bases, with 20 bases lying between them. The germline CDR1 and CDR2 sequences are MGHDK and SYGVNS. This CDR3 is CASSGQQGSFMGYTF. For the CDR3, the DNA is TGTGCCAGCAGTGGGCAACAGGGTAGCTTTATGGGCTACACCTTC.

This rearrangement joins TRBV9 to TRBJ2-1; 13 nucleotides line up with TRBD2. Trimming at V came to 4 bases and at J to 3 bases, leaving 7 bases not matched to a gene. The CDR3 has 17 amino acids. Germline V gene data show CDR1 as SGDLS and CDR2 as YYNGEE. The CDR3 sequence: CASSTLLAGGSYNEQFF. In nucleotides, the CDR3 is TGTGCCAGCAGCACCCTACTAGCGGGAGGGAGCTACAATGAGCAGTTCTTC.